This TCR beta chain was retrieved from a study of control samples from healthy donors and cancer patients. Clones were read by immunoSEQ multiplex PCR, and TCRdb kept only the in-frame ones, dropping some. The table includes roughly 130,000 clones, approximately 94% detected once. Germline V lookup: CDR1 SGDLS, CDR2 YYNGEE. The CDR3 contains 14 residues. The V gene lost 0 bases and the J gene lost 4 bases, with 10 bases spanning the gap. This clonotype was obtained from a man in his forties or fifties with head and neck cancer. Sequencing was carried out using PBMCs. This chain links TRBV9 with TRBJ1-2; D call uncertain. This CDR3 is CASSVVSLPYGYTF. CDR3 coding DNA: TGTGCCAGCAGCGTAGTAAGCCTTCCCTATGGCTACACCTTC.